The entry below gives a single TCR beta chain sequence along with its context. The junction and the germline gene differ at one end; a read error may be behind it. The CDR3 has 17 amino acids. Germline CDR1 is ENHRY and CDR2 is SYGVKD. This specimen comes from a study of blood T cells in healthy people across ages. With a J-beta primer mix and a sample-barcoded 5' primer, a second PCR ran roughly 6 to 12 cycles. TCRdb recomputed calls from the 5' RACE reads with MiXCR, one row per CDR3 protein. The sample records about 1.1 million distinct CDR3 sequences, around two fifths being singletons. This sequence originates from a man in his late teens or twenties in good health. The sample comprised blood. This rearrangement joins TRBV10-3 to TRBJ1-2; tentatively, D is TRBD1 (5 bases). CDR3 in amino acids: CTISESDLLGVNYGYTF. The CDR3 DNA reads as TGTACCATCAGTGAGTCGGACCTGCTGGGGGTAAACTATGGCTACACCTTC.